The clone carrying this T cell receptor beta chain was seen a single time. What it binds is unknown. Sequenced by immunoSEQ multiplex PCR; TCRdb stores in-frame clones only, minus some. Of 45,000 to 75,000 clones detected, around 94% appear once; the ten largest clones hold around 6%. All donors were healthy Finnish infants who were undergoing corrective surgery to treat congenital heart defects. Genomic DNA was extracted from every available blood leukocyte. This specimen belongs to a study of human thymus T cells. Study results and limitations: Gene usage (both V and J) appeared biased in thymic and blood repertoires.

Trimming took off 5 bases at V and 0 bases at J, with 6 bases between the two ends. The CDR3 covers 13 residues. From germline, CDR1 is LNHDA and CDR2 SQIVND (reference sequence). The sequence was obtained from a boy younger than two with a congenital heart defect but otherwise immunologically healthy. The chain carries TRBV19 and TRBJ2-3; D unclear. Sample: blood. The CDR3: CASSPISTDTQYF. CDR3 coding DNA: TGTGCCAGTAGTCCCATAAGCACAGATACGCAGTATTTT.